A selection of T cell receptor beta chains follows, all from one sample in a study of cytomegalovirus exposure and HLA in healthy donors. Repertoires were generated with immunoSEQ multiplex PCR, while TCRdb's copy carries only in-frame clones and drops some. Its table records almost 35,000 clones. Sequencing was carried out using PBMCs. These receptor sequences come from a woman aged 40 to 49 in good health and CMV-seropositive. Each CDR3 is given with its conserved first and last residue. Fields, in order: V gene, D gene, J gene, CDR3 protein, CDR3 DNA. A D gene is named only where the DNA matches it firmly.

V: TRBV19
D: TRBD1
J: TRBJ1-5
CDR3: CASSIDLGDSSNQPQHF
DNA: TGTGCCAGTAGTATAGATCTCGGGGACAGTAGCAATCAGCCCCAGCATTTT

V: TRBV7-9
D: .
J: TRBJ1-5
CDR3: CASSGAKGQGEQPQHF
DNA: TGTGCCAGCAGCGGCGCTAAGGGGCAGGGCGAACAGCCCCAGCATTTT

V: TRBV2
D: .
J: TRBJ2-7
CDR3: CASSSGINPSEQYF
DNA: TGTGCCAGCAGCTCCGGGATTAACCCTAGCGAGCAGTACTTC

V: TRBV5-6
D: .
J: TRBJ2-3
CDR3: CASSHRGFTDTQYF
DNA: TGTGCCAGCAGCCATCGGGGTTTTACAGATACGCAGTATTTT

V: TRBV30
D: .
J: TRBJ1-4
CDR3: CACPTGWGEKLFF
DNA: TGTGCCTGTCCTACAGGGTGGGGTGAAAAACTGTTTTTT

V: TRBV4-2
D: TRBD1
J: TRBJ2-2
CDR3: CASSSLGQGANTGELFF
DNA: TGTGCCAGCAGCTCCCTCGGACAGGGGGCAAACACCGGGGAGCTGTTTTTT

V: TRBV19
D: TRBD2
J: TRBJ2-7
CDR3: CASSIASGRGEQYF
DNA: TGTGCCAGTAGTATTGCCAGCGGGAGGGGCGAGCAGTACTTC

V: TRBV6-1
D: .
J: TRBJ2-7
CDR3: CASSEGAYEQYF
DNA: TGTGCCAGCAGTGAAGGAGCCTACGAGCAGTACTTC

V: TRBV30
D: .
J: TRBJ1-5
CDR3: CAWTTGFDNQPQHF
DNA: TGTGCCTGGACCACAGGGTTTGACAATCAGCCCCAGCATTTT

V: TRBV5-1
D: TRBD2
J: TRBJ2-1
CDR3: CASSLGGLALNEQFF
DNA: TGCGCCAGCAGCTTGGGTGGACTAGCGCTCAATGAGCAGTTCTTC

V: TRBV19
D: TRBD2
J: TRBJ2-7
CDR3: CASSIDRGRGGRLF
DNA: TGTGCCAGTAGTATAGATCGAGGCCGGGGGGGCCGACTCTTC

V: TRBV19
D: TRBD1
J: TRBJ2-2
CDR3: CASSLTGVTGELFF
DNA: TGTGCCAGTAGTTTGACAGGGGTCACCGGGGAGCTGTTTTTT

V: TRBV27
D: TRBD1
J: TRBJ1-4
CDR3: CASRVGTGSSNEKLFF
DNA: TGTGCCAGCAGAGTCGGGACAGGCTCGTCTAATGAAAAACTGTTTTTT

V: TRBV19
D: .
J: TRBJ2-7
CDR3: CASSIGYSYEQYF
DNA: TGTGCCAGTAGTATAGGGTACAGCTACGAGCAGTACTTC

V: TRBV30
D: .
J: TRBJ1-5
CDR3: CAWSVSRGVSNQPQHF
DNA: TGTGCCTGGAGTGTAAGTCGGGGGGTTAGCAATCAGCCCCAGCATTTT

V: TRBV27
D: .
J: TRBJ2-7
CDR3: CASSLTDIHEQYF
DNA: TGTGCCAGCAGTTTAACCGACATCCACGAGCAGTACTTC

V: TRBV29-1
D: TRBD1
J: TRBJ2-1
CDR3: CSVRPDRDNEQFF
DNA: TGCAGCGTTAGACCCGACAGGGACAATGAGCAGTTCTTC

V: TRBV2
D: .
J: TRBJ1-1
CDR3: CASSEDRAVENTEAFF
DNA: TGTGCCAGCAGTGAAGACAGGGCAGTGGAGAACACTGAAGCTTTCTTT

V: TRBV6-6
D: .
J: TRBJ2-1
CDR3: CASSPGGGQGYNEQFF
DNA: TGTGCCAGCAGTCCCGGGGGGGGACAGGGCTACAATGAGCAGTTCTTC

V: TRBV19
D: .
J: TRBJ1-5
CDR3: CASSTLSTVHSNQPQHF
DNA: TGTGCCAGTAGTACTCTCTCGACAGTACATAGCAATCAGCCCCAGCATTTT

V: TRBV7-9
D: TRBD1
J: TRBJ1-1
CDR3: CASSLAGTGVEGNTEAFF
DNA: TGTGCCAGCAGCTTAGCCGGGACAGGGGTGGAGGGGAACACTGAAGCTTTCTTT

V: TRBV4-1
D: TRBD2
J: TRBJ2-2
CDR3: CASSQALPLAGDGELFF
DNA: TGCGCCAGCAGCCAAGCCCTACCCCTAGCGGGAGACGGGGAGCTGTTTTTT

V: TRBV19
D: TRBD1
J: TRBJ1-2
CDR3: CASSPGTERNYGYTF
DNA: TGTGCCAGTAGTCCGGGGACAGAAAGAAACTATGGCTACACCTTC

V: TRBV6-5
D: TRBD2
J: TRBJ2-7
CDR3: CASTPAGGPYEQYF
DNA: TGTGCCAGCACCCCAGCGGGAGGGCCTTACGAGCAGTACTTC

V: TRBV5-4
D: .
J: TRBJ2-7
CDR3: CASSPSPTASSYEQYF
DNA: TGTGCCAGCAGCCCCTCTCCGACAGCTAGCTCCTACGAGCAGTACTTC